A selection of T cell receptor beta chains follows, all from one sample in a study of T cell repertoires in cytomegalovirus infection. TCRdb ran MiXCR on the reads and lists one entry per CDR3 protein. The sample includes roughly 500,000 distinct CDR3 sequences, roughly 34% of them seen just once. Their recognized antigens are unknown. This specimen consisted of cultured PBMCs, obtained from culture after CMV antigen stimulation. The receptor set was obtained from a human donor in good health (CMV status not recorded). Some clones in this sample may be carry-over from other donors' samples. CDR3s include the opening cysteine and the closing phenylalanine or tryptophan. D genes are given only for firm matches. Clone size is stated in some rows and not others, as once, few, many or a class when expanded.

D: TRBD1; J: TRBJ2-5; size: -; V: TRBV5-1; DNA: TGCGCCACCCATCAGGGGGCAAGGTCGAGAGAGACCCAGTACTTC; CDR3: CATHQGARSRETQYF
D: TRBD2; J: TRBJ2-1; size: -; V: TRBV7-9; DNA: TGTGCCAGCAGCCTTCGGACTAGCGGGAGGTCGGTAAATGAGCAGTTCTTC; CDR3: CASSLRTSGRSVNEQFF
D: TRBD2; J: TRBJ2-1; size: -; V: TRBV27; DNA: TGTGCCAGCAGCCAGCGGGAGGGCCCTCCCTACAATGAGCAGTTCTTC; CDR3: CASSQREGPPYNEQFF
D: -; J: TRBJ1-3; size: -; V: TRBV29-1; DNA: TGCAGCGTTGAAAAGGGAGTAGGTGGAAACACCATATATTTT; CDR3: CSVEKGVGGNTIYF
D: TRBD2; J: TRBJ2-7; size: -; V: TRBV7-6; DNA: TGTGCCAGCACCGCGACAGTTAGCGGGAGGGCAACCTACGAGCAGTACTTC; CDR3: CASTATVSGRATYEQYF
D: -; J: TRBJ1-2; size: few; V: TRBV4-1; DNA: TGCGCCAGCAGCCAAGAAGAGGGTTTTGACTATGGCTACACCTTC; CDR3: CASSQEEGFDYGYTF
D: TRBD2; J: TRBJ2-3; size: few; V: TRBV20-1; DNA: TGCAGTGCTCAGTGGGGACTAGCGTACACAGATACGCAGTATTTT; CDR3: CSAQWGLAYTDTQYF
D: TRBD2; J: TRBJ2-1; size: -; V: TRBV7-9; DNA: TGTGCCACCCGGCGGGGGGAATACAATGAGCAGTTCTTC; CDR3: CATRRGEYNEQFF
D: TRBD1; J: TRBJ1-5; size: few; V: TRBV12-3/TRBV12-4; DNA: TGTGCCAGCAGTTACACAGGGGGGTTGGGCAATCAGCCCCAGCATTTT; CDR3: CASSYTGGLGNQPQHF
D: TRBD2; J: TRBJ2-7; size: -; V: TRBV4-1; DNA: TGCGCCAGCAGCCCCCGCGCAACCAGACTAGCGGGATCCTACGAGCAGTACTTC; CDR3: CASSPRATRLAGSYEQYF
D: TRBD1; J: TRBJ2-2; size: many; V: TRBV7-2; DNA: TGTGCCAGCAGCCCGGGACAGGGGGTCACCGGGGAGCTGTTTTTT; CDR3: CASSPGQGVTGELFF
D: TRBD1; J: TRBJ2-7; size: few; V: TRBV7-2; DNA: TGTGCCAGCAGCTTCGAACAGGGGGTCTCCTACGAGCAGTACTTC; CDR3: CASSFEQGVSYEQYF
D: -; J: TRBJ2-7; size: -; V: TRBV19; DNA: TGTGCCAGTAGTATCGCGGGACGTAGCTACGAGCAGTACTTC; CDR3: CASSIAGRSYEQYF
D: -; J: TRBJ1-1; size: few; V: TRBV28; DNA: TGTGCCAGCAGTCCCGGGCCCCGGGGGGCTTTCTTT; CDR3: CASSPGPRGAFF
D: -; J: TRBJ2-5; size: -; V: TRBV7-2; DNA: TGTGCCAGCAGCCGGAGACCAGGGGAGACCCAGTACTTC; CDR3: CASSRRPGETQYF
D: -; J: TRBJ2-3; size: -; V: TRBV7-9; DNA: TGTGCCAGCAGCTTACCCCTAGGACCTACGCAGTATTTT; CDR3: CASSLPLGPTQYF
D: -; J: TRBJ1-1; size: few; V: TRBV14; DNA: TGTGCCAGCAGTTTCCTCACAGGCCCTGACACTGAAGCTTTCTTT; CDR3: CASSFLTGPDTEAFF
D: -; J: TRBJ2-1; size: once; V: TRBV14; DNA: TGTGCCAGCAGCTTCAGGGGGGCCTACAATGAGCAGTTCTTC; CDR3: CASSFRGAYNEQFF
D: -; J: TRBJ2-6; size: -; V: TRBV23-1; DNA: TGCGCCAGCAGTCGGTGGTCCTCTGGGGCCAACGTCCTGACTTTC; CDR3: CASSRWSSGANVLTF
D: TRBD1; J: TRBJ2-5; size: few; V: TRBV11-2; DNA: TGTGCCAGCAGCTCCCGACAGGGGTTTGAGACCCAGTACTTC; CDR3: CASSSRQGFETQYF
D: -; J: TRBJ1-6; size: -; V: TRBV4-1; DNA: TGCGCCAGCAGCCACCACAGGGAGTCATCCCTCCACTTT; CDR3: CASSHHRESSLHF
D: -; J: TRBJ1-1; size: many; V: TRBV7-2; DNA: TGTGCCACCCGCTTCGGGGTGAACACTGAAGCTTTCTTT; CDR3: CATRFGVNTEAFF
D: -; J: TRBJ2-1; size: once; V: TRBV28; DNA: TGTGCCAGCAGTTTAGTTACAGCCTCTTACAATGAGCAGTTCTTC; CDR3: CASSLVTASYNEQFF
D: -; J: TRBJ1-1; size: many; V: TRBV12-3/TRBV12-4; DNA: TGTGCCAGCACCCTGCAGGAGAACACTGAAGCTTTCTTT; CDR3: CASTLQENTEAFF
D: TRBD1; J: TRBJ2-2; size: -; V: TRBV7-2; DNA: TGTGCCAGCAGCGCGGACAGGCGGCGGGAGCTGTTTTTT; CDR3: CASSADRRRELFF
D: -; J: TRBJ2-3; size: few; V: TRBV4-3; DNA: TGCGCCAGCAGCCAAGGGATTGGGAGCGAACCGCAGTATTTT; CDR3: CASSQGIGSEPQYF
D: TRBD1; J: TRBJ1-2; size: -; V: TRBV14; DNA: TGTGCCAGCAGTCATATAGGGACAGGGAAGAGAGGCGGGCGGCCTAACTATGGCTACACCTTC; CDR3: CASSHIGTGKRGGRPNYGYTF
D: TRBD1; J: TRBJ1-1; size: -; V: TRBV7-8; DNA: TGTGCCAGCAGCTTAGCTAGTCAGGGGGTCGAAGCTTTCTTT; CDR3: CASSLASQGVEAFF
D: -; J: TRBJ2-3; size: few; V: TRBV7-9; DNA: TGTGCCAGCAGCCCGGACTCTGGCACAGATACGCAGTATTTT; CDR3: CASSPDSGTDTQYF
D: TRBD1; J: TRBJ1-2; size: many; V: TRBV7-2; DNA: TGTGCCAGCAGCCGAGGACAGGGGGACTATGGCTACACCTTC; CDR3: CASSRGQGDYGYTF
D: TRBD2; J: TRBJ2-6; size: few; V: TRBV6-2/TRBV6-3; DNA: TGTGCCAGCGGACTAGCGGGTCTGTGGGCTGGGGCCAACGTCCTGACTTTC; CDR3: CASGLAGLWAGANVLTF
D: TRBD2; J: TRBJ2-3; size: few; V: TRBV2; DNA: TGTGCCAGCGCGACTAGCGGGAGGATTAGCACAGATACGCAGTATTTT; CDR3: CASATSGRISTDTQYF
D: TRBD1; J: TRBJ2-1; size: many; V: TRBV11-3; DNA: TGTGCCAGCAGATCCCGGGACAGACCATACAATGAGCAGTTCTTC; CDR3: CASRSRDRPYNEQFF
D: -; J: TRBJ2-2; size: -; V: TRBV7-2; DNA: TGTGCCAGCAGCTTAAGTAGACAGACCGGGGAGCTGTTTTTT; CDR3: CASSLSRQTGELFF
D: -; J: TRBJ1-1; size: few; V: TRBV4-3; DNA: TGCGCCAGCAGCCAAATACAGGGTGGGAGCACTGAAGCTTTCTTT; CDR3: CASSQIQGGSTEAFF
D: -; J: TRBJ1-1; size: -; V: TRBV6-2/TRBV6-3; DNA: TGTGCCAGCAACCTAAAGGGGGTGGGAGCTTTCTTT; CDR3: CASNLKGVGAFF
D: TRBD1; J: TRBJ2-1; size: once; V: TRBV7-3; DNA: TGTGCCAGCAGCTCGGACAGTTCAGGGGGCAATGAGCAGTTCTTC; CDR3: CASSSDSSGGNEQFF
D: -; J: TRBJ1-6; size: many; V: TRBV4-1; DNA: TGCGCCAGCAGCCAAGGGGCAACAGGGTATAATTCACCCCTCCACTTT; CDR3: CASSQGATGYNSPLHF
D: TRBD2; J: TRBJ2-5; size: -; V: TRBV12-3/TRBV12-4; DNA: TGTGCCAGCAGTTTAGGGGGACTAGAAGAGACCCAGTACTTC; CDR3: CASSLGGLEETQYF
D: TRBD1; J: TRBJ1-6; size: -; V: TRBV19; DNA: TGTGCCAGCAGCTCCCGACAGGGTGGGAATTCACCCCTCCACTTT; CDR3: CASSSRQGGNSPLHF